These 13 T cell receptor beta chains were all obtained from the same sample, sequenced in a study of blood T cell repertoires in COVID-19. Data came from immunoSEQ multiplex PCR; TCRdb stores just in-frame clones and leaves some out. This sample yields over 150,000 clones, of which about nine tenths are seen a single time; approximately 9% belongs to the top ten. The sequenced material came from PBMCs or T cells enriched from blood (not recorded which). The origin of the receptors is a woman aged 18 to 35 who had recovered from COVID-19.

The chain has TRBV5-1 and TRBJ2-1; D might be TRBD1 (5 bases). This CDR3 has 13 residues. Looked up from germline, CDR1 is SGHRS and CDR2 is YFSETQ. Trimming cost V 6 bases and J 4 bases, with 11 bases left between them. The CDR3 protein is CASTFREYNEQFF. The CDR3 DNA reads TGCGCCAGCACCTTCAGGGAATACAATGAGCAGTTCTTC.

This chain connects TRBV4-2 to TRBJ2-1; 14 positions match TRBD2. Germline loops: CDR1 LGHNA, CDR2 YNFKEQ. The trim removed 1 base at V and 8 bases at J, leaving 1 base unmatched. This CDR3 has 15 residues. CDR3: CASSQGLAGGDEQFF. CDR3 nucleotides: TGTGCCAGCAGCCAAGGACTAGCGGGAGGGGATGAGCAGTTCTTC.

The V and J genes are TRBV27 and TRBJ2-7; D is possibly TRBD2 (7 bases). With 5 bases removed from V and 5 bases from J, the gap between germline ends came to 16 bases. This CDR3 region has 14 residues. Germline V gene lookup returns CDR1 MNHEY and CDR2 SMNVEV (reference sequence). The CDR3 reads CASSVLPGGNEQYF. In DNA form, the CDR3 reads TGTGCCAGCAGTGTATTACCGGGGGGCAACGAGCAGTACTTC.

The CDR3 loop reads CASSLLDIDQPQHF. The DNA for the CDR3 is TGTGCCAGTAGCCTACTTGACATCGATCAGCCCCAGCATTTT. V and J are TRBV19 and TRBJ1-5; D remains unclear. With 6 bases removed from V and 5 bases from J, the gap between germline ends came to 14 bases. Germline loops: CDR1 LNHDA, CDR2 SQIVND (reference sequence). This CDR3 contains 14 residues.

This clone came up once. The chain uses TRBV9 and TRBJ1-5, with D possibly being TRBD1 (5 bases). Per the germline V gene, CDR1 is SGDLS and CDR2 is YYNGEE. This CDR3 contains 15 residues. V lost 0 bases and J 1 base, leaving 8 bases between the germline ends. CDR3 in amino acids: CASSVGTLSNQPQHF. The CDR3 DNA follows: TGTGCCAGCAGCGTAGGGACACTCAGCAATCAGCCCCAGCATTTT. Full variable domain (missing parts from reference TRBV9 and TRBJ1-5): DSGVTQTPKHLITATGQRVTLRCSPRSGDLSVYWYQQSLDQGLQFLIQYYNGEERAKGNILERFSAQQFPDLHSELNLSSLELGDSALYFCASSVGTLSNQPQHFGDGTRLSIL.

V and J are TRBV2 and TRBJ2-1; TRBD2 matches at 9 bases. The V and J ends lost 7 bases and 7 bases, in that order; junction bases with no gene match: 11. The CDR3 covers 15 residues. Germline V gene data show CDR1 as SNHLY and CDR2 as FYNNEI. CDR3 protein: CASTEASGAANEQFF. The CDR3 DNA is TGTGCCAGCACCGAAGCTAGCGGGGCCGCTAATGAGCAGTTCTTC.

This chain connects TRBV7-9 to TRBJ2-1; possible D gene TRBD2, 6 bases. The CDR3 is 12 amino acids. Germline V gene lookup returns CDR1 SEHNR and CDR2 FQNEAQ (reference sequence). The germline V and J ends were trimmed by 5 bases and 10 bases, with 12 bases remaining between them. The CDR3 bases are TGTGCCAGCAGCCTTAGCGGTTCCGAGCAGTTCTTC. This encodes CASSLSGSEQFF.

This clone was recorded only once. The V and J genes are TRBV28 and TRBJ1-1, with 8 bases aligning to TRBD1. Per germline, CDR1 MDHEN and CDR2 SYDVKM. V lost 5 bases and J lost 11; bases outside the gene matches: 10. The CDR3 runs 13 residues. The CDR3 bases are TGTGCCAGCAGTCCCGCGGACAGGGCGGGGGCTTTCTTT. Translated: CASSPADRAGAFF.

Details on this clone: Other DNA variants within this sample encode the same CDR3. This CDR3 is CASSLAGGGDTQYF. The CDR3 DNA reads TGTGCCAGCAGTCTAGCGGGAGGGGGAGATACGCAGTATTTT. V is TRBV7-3 and J is TRBJ2-3; the match to TRBD2 covers 12 bases. CDR3 length: 14 residues. Germline V CDR1 and CDR2: SGHTA, FQGTGA. Trimming took 6 bases from V and 5 from J; bases not matched to a gene: 3.

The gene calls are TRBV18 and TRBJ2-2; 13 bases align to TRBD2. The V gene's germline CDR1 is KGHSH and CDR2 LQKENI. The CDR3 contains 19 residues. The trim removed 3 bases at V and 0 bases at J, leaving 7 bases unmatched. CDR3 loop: CASSPRGLAGETNTGELFF. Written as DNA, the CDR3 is TGTGCCAGCTCACCGCGAGGACTAGCGGGGGAAACGAACACCGGGGAGCTGTTTTTT.

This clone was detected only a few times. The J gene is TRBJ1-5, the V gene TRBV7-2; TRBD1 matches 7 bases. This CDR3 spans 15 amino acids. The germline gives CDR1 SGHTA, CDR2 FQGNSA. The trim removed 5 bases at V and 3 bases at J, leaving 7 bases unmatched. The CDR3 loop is CASSTGQAFNQPQHF. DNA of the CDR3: TGTGCCAGCAGCACCGGACAGGCCTTCAATCAGCCCCAGCATTTT.

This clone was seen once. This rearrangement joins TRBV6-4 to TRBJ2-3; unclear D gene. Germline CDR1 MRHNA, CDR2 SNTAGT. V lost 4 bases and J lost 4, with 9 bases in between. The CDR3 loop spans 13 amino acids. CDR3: CASSVENADTQYF. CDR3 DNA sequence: TGTGCCAGCAGTGTAGAGAACGCAGATACGCAGTATTTT.

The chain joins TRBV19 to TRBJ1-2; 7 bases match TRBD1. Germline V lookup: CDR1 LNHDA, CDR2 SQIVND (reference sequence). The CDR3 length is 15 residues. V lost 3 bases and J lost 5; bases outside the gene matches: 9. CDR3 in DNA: TGTGCCAGTAGTATTCAGGGCAGGGGGACTTATGGCTACACCTTC. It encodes CASSIQGRGTYGYTF.